The rows below give T cell receptor beta chains drawn from one sample of a study of blood T cell repertoires in COVID-19. Profiling relied on immunoSEQ multiplex PCR, and the TCRdb table lists in-frame clones only, not all of them. Here the sample spans about 200,000 clones, 85% being singletons. The sequencing input was peripheral blood. These receptors were taken from a woman older than 75 with acute or convalescent COVID-19. The CDR3 runs from the conserved cysteine through the conserved F or W. The D gene is left open where the match is weak. Size is omitted from some rows. Given values are once, few, many or a class for expanded clones.

v_gene	abundance	d_gene	j_gene	CDR3aa	CDR3nt
TRBV29-1	.	TRBD1	TRBJ2-7	CSVQGQGARYDEQYF	TGCAGCGTTCAAGGCCAGGGGGCGCGGTATGACGAGCAGTACTTC
TRBV7-2	.	.	TRBJ2-3	CASSPSSDTQYF	TGTGCCAGCAGCCCGTCGTCAGATACGCAGTATTTT
TRBV19	few	TRBD1	TRBJ1-1	CASSIQDRSTEAFF	TGTGCCAGTAGTATCCAGGACAGGAGCACTGAAGCTTTCTTT
TRBV19	once	.	TRBJ2-5	CASAKTDRISSQTQYF	TGTGCCAGTGCTAAGACCGACAGGATCTCTTCGCAGACCCAGTACTTC
TRBV28	.	TRBD1	TRBJ1-3	CATLTGAAGNTIYF	TGTGCCACCCTGACAGGGGCAGCTGGAAACACCATATATTTT
TRBV7-9	.	TRBD1	TRBJ1-2	CASSPEQGFYGYTF	TGTGCCAGCAGCCCAGAACAGGGGTTCTATGGCTACACCTTC
TRBV19	.	.	TRBJ1-3	CASRRLSISGNTIYF	TGTGCCAGCCGACGACTCTCGATCTCTGGAAACACCATATATTTT
TRBV6-5	few	TRBD2	TRBJ2-7	CASSYLRLAGGEQYF	TGTGCCAGCAGTTATCTGAGACTAGCGGGAGGCGAGCAGTACTTC
TRBV4-3	few	TRBD1	TRBJ1-4	CASSPRSGQQGEKLFF	TGCGCCAGCAGTCCCCGGTCGGGACAGCAAGGGGAAAAACTGTTTTTT
TRBV18	.	.	TRBJ1-1	CAGVKDRNTEAFF	TGTGCCGGGGTTAAGGACAGGAACACTGAAGCTTTCTTT
TRBV6-5	once	.	TRBJ2-7	CASSPGGEQYF	TGTGCCAGCAGCCCCGGAGGCGAGCAGTACTTC
TRBV18	.	.	TRBJ2-2	CASSPVPSPNTGELFF	TGTGCCAGCTCACCGGTCCCTAGCCCGAACACCGGGGAGCTGTTTTTT
TRBV7-6	.	.	TRBJ2-7	CASSLVQGGIEQYF	TGTGCCAGCAGCTTAGTTCAGGGCGGGATCGAGCAGTACTTC
TRBV7-9	.	.	TRBJ1-1	CASSNPQGNTEAFF	TGTGCCAGCAGCAACCCACAGGGGAACACTGAAGCTTTCTTT
TRBV25-1	.	TRBD2	TRBJ2-3	CASSEYVTSGETDTQYF	TGTGCCAGCAGTGAATATGTGACTAGCGGGGAGACAGATACGCAGTATTTT
TRBV2	.	TRBD2	TRBJ2-2	CASSYSGRHTGELFF	TGTGCCAGCAGTTATAGCGGGAGGCACACCGGGGAGCTGTTTTTT
TRBV5-8	.	.	TRBJ2-7	CASRPQEIEQYF	TGTGCCAGCAGGCCACAGGAGATCGAGCAGTACTTC
TRBV9	.	.	TRBJ1-5	CASSVGVADQPQHF	TGTGCCAGCAGCGTCGGCGTGGCGGATCAGCCCCAGCATTTT
TRBV3-1/TRBV3-2	.	TRBD1	TRBJ1-4	CASSQDDRVNEKLFF	TGTGCCAGCAGCCAGGATGACAGGGTTAATGAAAAACTGTTTTTT
TRBV7-2	.	TRBD2	TRBJ2-2	CASSLAGLHTGELFF	TGTGCCAGCAGCTTAGCGGGACTACACACCGGGGAGCTGTTTTTT
TRBV28	.	.	TRBJ1-4	CASSGGHGKLFF	TGTGCCAGCAGTGGCGGCCACGGAAAACTGTTTTTT
TRBV5-1	.	TRBD2	TRBJ2-1	CASSLEASGSKYNEQFF	TGCGCCAGCAGCTTGGAGGCTAGCGGGAGTAAGTACAATGAGCAGTTCTTC
TRBV30	.	TRBD1	TRBJ2-7	CAWTRDRGYEQYF	TGTGCCTGGACCAGGGACAGGGGTTACGAGCAGTACTTC
TRBV15	once	.	TRBJ1-1	CATSRDSQRSEAFF	TGTGCCACCAGCAGAGACAGCCAGCGTTCTGAAGCTTTCTTT
TRBV6-5	few	TRBD1	TRBJ2-7	CASTDRVYEQYF	TGTGCCAGCACAGACAGGGTCTACGAGCAGTACTTC
TRBV6-5	.	.	TRBJ1-6	CASSLGDGSPLHF	TGTGCCAGCAGTCTCGGGGATGGTTCACCCCTCCACTTT
TRBV7-2	.	.	TRBJ1-5	CASSLVGDQPQHF	TGTGCCAGCAGCCTCGTCGGGGATCAGCCCCAGCATTTT
TRBV3-1/TRBV3-2	.	TRBD2	TRBJ2-3	CASSLRTSGSLHF	TGTGCCAGCAGCCTCCGGACTAGCGGATCATTGCATTTT
TRBV6-2/TRBV6-3	once	.	TRBJ2-3	CASSSRLDTQYF	TGTGCCAGCAGTTCCCGACTAGATACGCAGTATTTT
TRBV6-2/TRBV6-3	.	TRBD1	TRBJ2-5	CASSPRGETQYF	TGTGCCAGCAGTCCCAGGGGGGAGACCCAGTACTTC
TRBV29-1	.	.	TRBJ1-1	CSVWGGQVVSTEAFF	TGCAGCGTTTGGGGGGGGCAGGTGGTGAGCACTGAAGCTTTCTTT
TRBV7-2	few	.	TRBJ2-3	CASSVYETQYF	TGTGCCAGCAGCGTGTACGAGACGCAGTATTTT
TRBV18	.	.	TRBJ1-5	CASSLTANNQPQHF	TGTGCCAGCTCACTGACAGCTAACAATCAGCCCCAGCATTTT
TRBV3-1/TRBV3-2	.	.	TRBJ1-2	CASSQKAGRDYGYTF	TGTGCCAGCAGCCAAAAGGCGGGAAGGGACTATGGCTACACCTTC
TRBV5-1	.	TRBD2	TRBJ2-7	CASSLWTSGGFSYEQYF	TGCGCCAGCAGCCTGTGGACTAGCGGAGGGTTCTCCTACGAGCAGTACTTC
TRBV11-2	.	.	TRBJ1-2	CASSLEGPRFSYGYTF	TGTGCCAGCAGCTTAGAAGGTCCGCGGTTCTCCTATGGCTACACCTTC
TRBV6-5	.	TRBD1	TRBJ2-2	CASSRTGVNTGELFF	TGTGCCAGCAGCCGGACAGGGGTGAACACCGGGGAGCTGTTTTTT
TRBV4-3	.	TRBD1	TRBJ1-2	CASSQGTGVWESGYTF	TGCGCCAGCAGCCAAGGTACAGGGGTTTGGGAGTCCGGCTACACCTTC
TRBV6-5	.	.	TRBJ2-3	CASKRTIWADTQYF	TGTGCCAGCAAGCGGACTATTTGGGCAGATACGCAGTATTTT
TRBV18	.	.	TRBJ2-2	CASSHYTGELFF	TGTGCCAGCTCACACTACACCGGGGAGCTGTTTTTT
TRBV19	.	TRBD1	TRBJ1-5	CASSISDRGQHF	TGTGCCAGTAGTATTTCGGACAGGGGCCAGCATTTT
TRBV10-3	.	.	TRBJ2-2	CAISELGGSTGELFF	TGTGCCATCAGTGAATTGGGCGGGTCGACCGGGGAGCTGTTTTTT
TRBV18	.	.	TRBJ2-7	CASSPLQRNSYEQYF	TGTGCCAGCTCACCTTTACAGAGAAACTCCTACGAGCAGTACTTC
TRBV5-1	.	TRBD1	TRBJ2-3	CASSIQGASTDTQYF	TGCGCCAGCAGCATACAGGGGGCGAGCACAGATACGCAGTATTTT
TRBV2	.	.	TRBJ1-6	CASSVGVRNSPLHF	TGTGCCAGCAGTGTGGGAGTTCGCAATTCACCCCTCCACTTT
TRBV29-1	once	TRBD2	TRBJ2-3	CSTRAGGRTDTQYF	TGCAGCACAAGAGCGGGAGGGAGAACAGATACGCAGTATTTT
TRBV9	few	.	TRBJ1-1	CASSVVSGNEAFF	TGTGCCAGCAGCGTAGTGTCCGGGAATGAAGCTTTCTTT
TRBV19	.	.	TRBJ1-5	CASSGNPSNQPQHF	TGTGCCAGTAGCGGGAATCCGAGCAATCAGCCCCAGCATTTT
TRBV6-5	.	TRBD1	TRBJ2-7	CASTSRTGTDEQYF	TGTGCCAGCACCTCAAGGACAGGGACCGACGAGCAGTACTTC
TRBV19	.	TRBD2	TRBJ2-1	CASEGLAGSVYNEQFF	TGTGCCAGCGAGGGACTAGCGGGCTCGGTTTACAATGAGCAGTTCTTC
TRBV24-1	.	TRBD1	TRBJ2-5	CATSDFQDRGETQYF	TGTGCCACCAGTGATTTCCAGGACAGGGGAGAGACCCAGTACTTC
TRBV5-6	.	.	TRBJ2-3	CASSVDRTDTQYF	TGTGCCAGCAGCGTCGACAGGACAGATACGCAGTATTTT
TRBV25-1	.	.	TRBJ1-6	CASSGQSSYNSPLHF	TGTGCCAGCAGCGGACAGAGCTCCTATAATTCACCCCTCCACTTT
TRBV6-6	.	.	TRBJ2-5	CASSLPGLVGETQYF	TGTGCCAGCAGTCTGCCCGGGTTGGTCGGGGAGACCCAGTACTTC
TRBV27	.	.	TRBJ1-1	CASSLNRVSAEAFF	TGTGCCAGCAGTTTGAACAGGGTCAGTGCTGAAGCTTTCTTT
TRBV30	few	.	TRBJ1-2	CAWSAGRGNPRGYTF	TGTGCCTGGAGTGCGGGCAGGGGCAACCCCCGGGGCTACACCTTC